The sequence of this T cell receptor (beta chain) was determined in a study of graft-versus-host responses after intestinal transplantation (dated by TCRdb to the early 2020s). With respect to the entire study: The transplants that recipients got were multivisceral, liver-intestinal, or isolated intestinal. Every recipient was given anti-thymocyte globulin induction, then maintenance tacrolimus and steroids for roughly 3 years. After intestinal transplantation, graft-versus-host and host-versus-graft alloreactive T cell clones in the graft, circulation and bone marrow were tracked using bulk TCR-beta CDR3 sequencing. To identify alloreactive clones, pre-transplant mixed lymphocyte reaction products were sequenced and compared with unstimulated pre-transplant donor and recipient T cells. The cohort enrolled 20 to 30 intestinal transplant recipients including one retransplant, and a few patients lacking pretransplant specimens were excluded. Donor T cell macrochimerism was defined as a peak of at least 4% donor T cells among recipient peripheral blood mononuclear cells. Instead of going to the commercial service, samples from a few later patients were sequenced in-house on an Illumina MiSeq and processed with MiXCR. What the research found in general, with its limitations: GvH clones were detected in recipient bone marrow, and some of these GvH clones were observed earlier in ileal mucosa or blood, consistent with an intestinal mucosal origin. The conclusions were limited by the relatively low number and heterogeneity of the intestinal transplant patients. In the allografts of patients with donor T cell macrochimerism, GvH to HvG T cell clonal ratios were high. Early after transplant, peak levels of circulating GvH clones were associated with declines in HvG clones.

The method was the immunoSEQ multiplex PCR assay. In most patients, genomic DNA was isolated using the Qiagen DNeasy Blood and Tissue Kit and sent frozen to Adaptive Biotechnologies for TCR sequencing. High-throughput TCR-beta CDR3 sequencing of genomic DNA from most patients was performed by Adaptive Biotechnologies. In the paper's pipeline: TCR sequencing data were retrieved from Adaptive's ImmunoSEQ software for 18 patients, whereas three other patients were processed with MiXCR and VDJtools. CD4 versus CD8 sorting errors were corrected by removing sequences found in both subsets at a frequency ratio below 5:1. CDR3 nucleotide sequences shared between donor and recipient were removed because the origin of such sequences could not be assigned. Alloreactive clones required at least 2-fold expansion over unstimulated cells and minimum CFSE-low frequency of 0.002% (template counts) or 0.001% (read counts). A clone was considered mappable if detected in the sequenced pre-transplant spleen, lymph node, or MLR CFSE-low populations of the donor or recipient. The cumulative frequency of alloreactive clones was calculated as a percentage of all sequences, weighted by copy number. The clones in this table, taken by TCRdb from immuneACCESS, are in-frame only. Not every clone is retained; where verified, under half of the shortfall comes from an unresolved V gene, and the cause of the rest is unknown. V, J and clone size are taken as reported in that table, and D and trimming were inferred from the DNA itself. The sample has about 36,000 clones on record, around 94% of them singletons. The ten largest clonotypes hold 0.2% to 0.25% of the sample.

The germline V gene gives CDR1 as SGHDT and CDR2 as YYEEEE. CDR3 length: 14 amino acids, cysteine to phenylalanine. Only the CDR3 part of the read is kept: 42 bases, read in frame from the first base. V and J are trimmed by 2 bases and 3 bases, and the gene matches miss 2 bases of the junction. The time point label for this specimen denotes: cells obtained before transplantation from donor or recipient. CD3+CD4+ and CD3+CD8+ populations were FACS-sorted from unstimulated pre-transplant donor and recipient cells taken from spleen or lymph nodes. This clone appeared a single time. Its antigen is unknown. Base-call qualities are not available, and no considerably larger clone is one nucleotide away.

This chain is built from TRBV5-6 and TRBJ1-2, with 9 bases aligning to TRBD1. The sequence was obtained from a human donor who was the organ donor for an intestinal transplant. The sequences come from unstimulated CD4+ T cells sorted from spleen or lymph node cells, collected before transplant. In nucleotides, the sequence is TGTGCCAGCAGCTTTAGGACAGGGGACTATGGCTACACCTTC. This sequence encodes CASSFRTGDYGYTF.